A selection of T cell receptor beta chains follows, all from one sample in a study of CD4 T cell repertoires and nickel. Each CDR3 protein gets one entry after TCRdb re-called the RT-PCR reads with MiXCR. The table lists around 300 distinct CDR3 sequences, around 68% of them singletons. The sequencing input was CD4+ T cells from blood, not recorded whether cultured. These receptors all stem from a human donor in a nickel allergy study, with or without nickel allergy (not recorded which). It is not recorded whether this sample comes from one donor or several. Both conserved end residues are trimmed from each CDR3. Each record gives: CDR3 protein, V gene.

ASSSQPGQGASGANVLT,TRBV6-5
ASSPPGLAVNEQF,TRBV7-9
ASSQVVWGHYEQY,TRBV3-1
ASSLGVGGEHSGNTIY,TRBV5-1
SVVHSNIWGYT,TRBV29-1
ASSQIFNRGLNEKLF,TRBV3-1
ASSMGDSNNEQF,TRBV19
SAFTGTTSGEQF,TRBV20-1
ASDRDSGNTIY,TRBV18
ASSLNGGAGYEQY,TRBV12-3/TRBV12-4
ASRRPGNEQF,TRBV6-2/TRBV6-3
ASSRELKTDTQY,TRBV4-3
ASSLGKDTGELF,TRBV12-3/TRBV12-4
ASSLEGGRTDTQY,TRBV5-1
ASSLFFYEQY,TRBV7-2
ASKDSNGETQY,TRBV7-2
ASSTGWNEKLF,TRBV5-6
ASSSLPVQGADEQY,TRBV5-1
ASSLDLGSGYGYT,TRBV7-8
ASSQGDTSGNEQF,TRBV3-1
ASSPQPKETQY,TRBV18
ASSVRGESGGYT,TRBV28
ASSPQASYNEQF,TRBV18
ASSARDRGSNTEAF,TRBV7-8
ASSGGLAGASYNEQF,TRBV9
ASYIRARRNTGELF,TRBV7-9
ASSQDASGSFEQF,TRBV3-1
ASSATGTSGEQY,TRBV9
ASSFAGTANTEAF,TRBV7-8
ASSTGLATQETQY,TRBV2